This paragraph reports one TCR beta chain. Its matching antigen is unknown. Coverage ceases 3 residues before the CDR3 finishes, and the germline J gene fills in the end. Germline values: CDR1 SNHLY, CDR2 FYNNEI. The ends lost 2 bases at V and 5 bases at J; junction bases unmatched: 2. The CDR3 runs to 15 residues. This sample was included in a study of Tregs in tolerant kidney transplant recipients. Findings of the study overall: Tregs expanded with activated donor B cells seemed most donor-specific. Findings come from small patient numbers and require larger validation.

Recipients received nonmyeloablative bone marrow transplants from related graft donors, with transient mixed chimerism. This table comes from immunoSEQ multiplex PCR, and its TCRdb copy is limited to in-frame clones, with some not included. The table counts about 11,000 clones; 26% lies in the top ten. This sequence joins TRBV2 and TRBJ2-5; 13 positions agree with TRBD2. The source material was CD8+ T cells from blood (PBMCs), sampled 24 months after the transplant. The sequence was obtained from a human patient who received a combined kidney and bone marrow transplant. Some T cells may be the graft donor's. This CDR3 is CASSEWTSGSETQYF. CDR3 bases read: TGTGCCAGCAGTGAATGGACTAGCGGGAGTGAGACC.